The 16 T cell receptor beta chains given below trace back to one sample, sequenced in a study of ipilimumab plus nivolumab after autologous stem cell transplantation. The assay was immunoSEQ multiplex PCR, and TCRdb's table has in-frame clones only and misses some. This sample has around 45,000 clones, with roughly 84% found just once. The specimen was PBMCs, collected in a trial of ipilimumab plus nivolumab as post-transplant consolidation. All receptors derive from a male donor with multiple myeloma.

The chain is built from TRBV27 and TRBJ2-1, with TRBD1 matching 8 bases. V was clipped by 5 bases and J by 8 bases; unmatched bases: 11. Germline V lookup: CDR1 MNHEY, CDR2 SMNVEV (reference sequence). This CDR3 is built from 15 residues. CDR3 residues: CASSPPPGGRDEQFF. In nucleotides, the CDR3 is TGTGCCAGCAGTCCGCCGCCAGGGGGCAGGGATGAGCAGTTCTTC.

The genes are TRBV6-4 and TRBJ1-2; D ambiguous. Germline assignment: CDR1 MRHNA and CDR2 SNTAGT. The CDR3 extends over 16 amino acids. V was pared by 5 bases and J by 4 bases, with 20 bases between. This CDR3 is CASSHLPHGKTYGYTF. DNA for the CDR3: TGTGCCAGCAGTCACTTGCCACACGGAAAGACCTATGGCTACACCTTC.

This chain connects TRBV20-1 to TRBJ2-7; unclear D gene. The CDR3 spans 11 residues. Trimming shortened V by 3 bases and J by 7 bases, and 10 bases separated the two germline ends. Germline assignment: CDR1 DFQATT and CDR2 SNEGSKA (reference sequence). The CDR3 is CSARRLDEQYF. The CDR3 DNA is TGCAGTGCTAGGAGGCTTGATGAGCAGTACTTC.

The chain employs TRBV6-1 and TRBJ1-2; possibly TRBD1 for D (5 bases). V lost 3 bases and J lost 4, with 15 bases in between. The germline V gene encodes CDR1 MNHNS and CDR2 SASEGT. This CDR3 has 15 residues. CDR3 sequence reads: CASSDPWGRTYGYTF. CDR3 in DNA: TGTGCCAGCAGTGACCCATGGGGACGTACCTATGGCTACACCTTC.

This clone came up once. CDR3 loop: CASSPTGATGELFF. The CDR3 bases are TGTGCCAGCAGCCCGACCGGGGCCACCGGGGAGCTGTTTTTT. V usage is TRBV7-2 and J usage is TRBJ2-2, with D perhaps being TRBD1 or TRBD2 (5 bases each). Looked up from germline, CDR1 is SGHTA and CDR2 is FQGNSA. The V end lost 5 bases, the J end lost 4 bases, and 11 bases lay between the germline ends. CDR3 length equals 14 residues.

CDR3 DNA sequence: TGTGCCAGCAGTCAGCAGCCCGGGTCCAGAGATGGCTACACCTTC. As protein: CASSQQPGSRDGYTF. The chain uses TRBV6-6 and TRBJ1-2; D is undetermined. Germline V gene data show CDR1 as MNHNY and CDR2 as SVGAGI (reference sequence). The V end lost 5 bases, the J end lost 6 bases, and 19 bases lay between the germline ends. The CDR3 covers 15 residues.

DNA of the CDR3: TGTGCCAGCAGCTTGGGACAGCACACCGGGGAGCTGTTTTTT. Residues: CASSLGQHTGELFF. The rearrangement uses TRBV7-3 and TRBJ2-2; 7 bases agree with TRBD1. Germline lookup yields CDR1 SGHTA and CDR2 FQGTGA. The length of the CDR3 is 14 residues. V was clipped by 3 bases and J by 3 bases; unmatched bases: 1.

This clone has a single count. This chain joins TRBV29-1 and TRBJ1-1; possible D gene TRBD1, 5 bases. This CDR3 comprises 15 residues. V shed 1 base and J shed 0 bases, with 12 bases lying between them. Germline V gene data show CDR1 as SQVTM and CDR2 as ANQGSEA. CDR3 sequence (DNA): TGCAGCGTTGAAGTGGGGGACGGATTGAACACTGAAGCTTTCTTT. Its translation: CSVEVGDGLNTEAFF.

The chain links TRBV14 to TRBJ2-1; D is undetermined. CDR1 SGHDN and CDR2 FVKESK come from the germline V gene. CDR3 size: 13 residues. V lost 1 base and J lost 3, with 4 bases in between. CDR3 coding DNA: TGTGCCAGCAGCCAAGCTCTCTACAATGAGCAGTTCTTC. This encodes CASSQALYNEQFF.

This clone was counted a few times. The chain couples TRBV5-1 to TRBJ1-1; D not resolved. The CDR3 consists of 15 residues. CDR1 and CDR2 from the germline V gene are SGHRS and YFSETQ. Trimming pared 4 bases from V and 2 bases from J, leaving 15 bases between. CDR3 in amino acids: CASSPYGSTNTEAFF. The CDR3 bases are TGCGCCAGCAGCCCGTACGGAAGCACCAACACTGAAGCTTTCTTT. The full variable domain, its missing parts supplied by reference TRBV5-1 and TRBJ1-1, is KAGVTQTPRYLIKTRGQQVTLSCSPISGHRSVSWYQQTPGQGLQFLFEYFSETQRNKGNFPGRFSGRQFSNSRSEMNVSTLELGDSALYLCASSPYGSTNTEAFFGQGTRLTVV.

CDR3 DNA: TGTGCCAGCAGTGTAGGGGACGGCACTGAAGCTTTCTTT. This gives the protein CASSVGDGTEAFF. This chain uses TRBV2 with TRBJ1-1; TRBD1 is a possible D gene (5 bases). The CDR3 is 13 residues long. Germline loops: CDR1 SNHLY, CDR2 FYNNEI. Between the trimmed V and J ends, which lost 4 bases and 4 bases, there was a span of 10 bases.

The V and J genes are TRBV15 and TRBJ1-5; D remains ambiguous. The CDR3 covers 17 residues. V was pared by 0 bases and J by 3 bases, with 15 bases between. Germline CDR1 LNHNV, CDR2 YYDKDF (reference sequence). The CDR3 DNA is TGTGCCACCAGCAGAGATCTTTTAGGAGTGTCCAATCAGCCCCAGCATTTT. Protein product: CATSRDLLGVSNQPQHF.

The CDR3 here is CASSPRPDDTQYF. The CDR3, as DNA: TGTGCCAGCAGCCCAAGACCCGACGATACGCAGTATTTT. The chain employs TRBV7-9 and TRBJ2-3; D is undetermined. The CDR3 sequence is 13 residues long. The germline V gene encodes CDR1 SEHNR and CDR2 FQNEAQ (reference sequence). Trimming left V 5 bases short and J 6 bases short, with 12 bases between.

This chain links TRBV28 with TRBJ1-6; no reliable D call. CDR3 length equals 14 residues. Germline V gene sequence: CDR1 MDHEN, CDR2 SYDVKM. The V end was cut by 3 bases, the J end by 9 bases, with 12 bases between. The CDR3 DNA follows: TGTGCCAGCAGTTTGACCTCGGCAGGTTCACCCCTCCACTTT. Residues: CASSLTSAGSPLHF.

The gene calls are TRBV6-6 and TRBJ2-7; no clear D gene. The CDR3 has 13 amino acids. V lost 0 bases and J lost 3, with 6 bases in between. Germline V gene lookup returns CDR1 MNHNY and CDR2 SVGAGI (reference sequence). CDR3 in DNA: TGTGCCAGCAGTTACTCTTCGGACTACGAGCAGTACTTC. It encodes CASSYSSDYEQYF.

The gene calls are TRBV9 and TRBJ2-3; D remains ambiguous. CDR1 SGDLS and CDR2 YYNGEE come from the germline V gene. V gave up 0 bases and J gave up 2 bases, with 10 bases separating them. The CDR3 has 15 amino acids. The DNA for the CDR3 is TGTGCCAGCAGCGTAGGCCTGATACACACAGATACGCAGTATTTT. Amino acid sequence: CASSVGLIHTDTQYF.